One and the same sample provided the 16 T cell receptor beta chains below, sequenced in a study of human T cells and chemical hapten exposure. The time point is: pre-sensitization, week 0. Indicated treatment: therapeutic diphenylcyclopropenone sensitization with weekly scalp DPC. Unfractionated whole blood was the source of the extracted total RNA. TCRdb independently ran MiXCR on the RACE reads; one entry per CDR3 protein. The sample records tens of thousands of distinct CDR3 sequences, around 10% being singletons. Sequencing was performed on whole blood, taken in connection with sensitization to the hapten diphenylcyclopropenone (DPC). The receptors stem from a man aged 45-65 years with alopecia areata. Some clones in this sample may be carry-over from other donors' samples.

This clonotype was seen at least ten times. The chain employs TRBV12-3 or TRBV12-4 and TRBJ2-3; TRBD2 is a possible D gene (6 bases). Trimming removed 1 base at V and 1 base at J, with 9 bases between. The CDR3 consists of 15 residues. The DNA for the CDR3 is TGTGCCAGCAGTTTAGATGGGACTGGCACAGATACGCAGTATTTT. It yields the protein CASSLDGTGTDTQYF.

Regarding this clonotype: Just one base apart from a much larger clone, this may be a read error. J is TRBJ2-7 and V is TRBV29-1; possibly TRBD2 for D (6 bases). V lost 6 bases to trimming and J lost 5 bases, with 14 bases between them. The CDR3 length is 12 residues. Germline CDR1 SQVTM, CDR2 ANQGSEA. CDR3 loop: CSVIRPGDEQYF. The CDR3 DNA reads as TGCAGCGTGATACGGCCGGGGGACGAGCAGTACTTC.

This chain uses TRBV28 with TRBJ2-3; D is unclear. The CDR3 consists of 11 residues. V lost 5 bases and J 2 bases, leaving 2 bases between the germline ends. Germline V gives CDR1 MDHEN, CDR2 SYDVKM. CDR3 region: CASSITDTQYF. In DNA, the CDR3 is TGTGCCAGCAGTATCACAGATACGCAGTATTTT.

The chain links TRBV21-1 to TRBJ2-4; the D segment call TRBD2 is taken from the table without a DNA check. TRBV21-1 constitutes a pseudogene. The CDR3 loop spans 13 amino acids. CDR3 region: CASSRAGENIQYF. In DNA, the CDR3 is TGTGCCAGCAGCCGAGCGGGCGAAAACATTCAGTACTTC.

J is TRBJ1-5 and V is TRBV28, with a weak D call TRBD1 (5 bases). The CDR3 has 13 amino acids. The V end lost 7 bases, the J end lost 0 bases, and 7 bases lay between the germline ends. Germline CDR1 and CDR2: MDHEN and SYDVKM. The CDR3 coding sequence is TGTGCCAGCACCGACAGTAGCAATCAGCCCCAGCATTTT. This codes for CASTDSSNQPQHF.

This clonotype was observed many times. This chain uses TRBV4-2 with TRBJ1-4; 10 bases are shared with TRBD1. V shed 0 bases and J 4 bases; nucleotides not matched to a gene: 5. CDR1 and CDR2 (germline): LGHNA, YNFKEQ. The length of the CDR3 is 17 residues. Here the CDR3 reads CASSQDSGTGVNEKLFF. The CDR3 DNA reads as TGTGCCAGCAGCCAAGATTCAGGGACAGGGGTTAATGAAAAACTGTTTTTT.

Many counts were recorded for this clonotype. This chain connects TRBV7-8 to TRBJ2-1, with D possibly TRBD1 on 6 matching bases. Trimming pared 5 bases from V and 9 bases from J, leaving 11 bases between. The germline V gene encodes CDR1 SGHVS and CDR2 FQNEAQ. CDR3 length equals 12 residues. Written as DNA, the CDR3 is TGTGCCAGCAGCGAAACAGGGAGTGAGCAGTTCTTC. Protein: CASSETGSEQFF.

This clonotype was recorded many times. The gene calls are TRBV3-1 and TRBJ1-2, with a tentative D call TRBD1 (5 bases). CDR3 length: 15 amino acids. The V end lost 4 bases, the J end lost 0 bases, and 12 bases lay between the germline ends. Germline V gene sequence: CDR1 LGHDT, CDR2 YNNKEL (reference sequence). CDR3 amino acids: CASSRSSGSNYGYTF. CDR3 in DNA: TGTGCCAGCAGCCGCAGCTCAGGGTCTAACTATGGCTACACCTTC.

This clonotype was seen a few times. The CDR3 coding sequence is TGTGCCAGCAGTGAATCGGGCGGAACTAATGAAAAACTGTTTTTT. It specifies CASSESGGTNEKLFF. The V call is TRBV25-1, the J call TRBJ1-4; D not certain. V was cut by 1 base and J by 1 base, with 7 bases left in between. Germline CDR1 and CDR2: MGHDK and SYGVNS. The CDR3 is made up of 15 amino acids. Full variable domain (missing parts from reference TRBV25-1 and TRBJ1-4): EADIYQTPRYLVIGTGKKITLECSQTMGHDKMYWYQQDPGMELHLIHYSYGVNSTEKGDLSSESTVSRIRTEHFPLTLESARPSHTSQYLCASSESGGTNEKLFFGSGTQLSVL.

This clonotype is categorized as medium-sized (0.01 to 0.1%). The chain links TRBV29-1 to TRBJ1-2; tentative D call: TRBD1 (5 bases). V lost 4 bases to trimming and J lost 2 bases, with 11 bases between them. Germline CDR1 and CDR2: SQVTM and ANQGSEA. This CDR3 contains 13 residues. The CDR3 protein is CSVALQGNYGYTF. In nucleotides, the CDR3 is TGCAGCGTTGCGCTGCAGGGAAACTATGGCTACACCTTC.

This clonotype was observed at least ten times. The V and J genes are TRBV20-1 and TRBJ2-7; no reliable D call. Germline lookup yields CDR1 DFQATT and CDR2 SNEGSKA (reference sequence). Trimming took off 1 base at V and 0 bases at J, with 13 bases between the two ends. The CDR3 loop spans 15 amino acids. DNA of the CDR3: TGCAGTGCTAGAGTTCACCACTCCAGCTCCTACGAGCAGTACTTC. It codes for CSARVHHSSSYEQYF.

A few counts support this clonotype. The gene calls are TRBV7-8 and TRBJ2-7; D gene ambiguous. The germline V gene encodes CDR1 SGHVS and CDR2 FQNEAQ. V lost 1 base and J 0 bases, leaving 7 bases between the germline ends. The CDR3 covers 14 residues. The CDR3 DNA is TGTGCCAGCAGCTTAGTTGGCAGCTCCTACGAGCAGTACTTC. Its translation: CASSLVGSSYEQYF.

V and J are TRBV28 and TRBJ2-2; D is perhaps TRBD1 (5 bases). Trimming removed 6 bases at V and 6 bases at J, with 11 bases between. The V gene's germline CDR1 is MDHEN and CDR2 SYDVKM. This CDR3 region has 13 residues. The CDR3 sequence is CASSQGDPGELFF. CDR3 coding DNA: TGTGCCAGCAGCCAAGGGGATCCCGGGGAGCTGTTTTTT. Full variable domain (missing parts from reference TRBV28 and TRBJ2-2): DVKVTQSSRYLVKRTGEKVFLECVQDMDHENMFWYRQDPGLGLRLIYFSYDVKMKEKGDIPEGYSVSREKKERFSLILESASTNQTSMYLCASSQGDPGELFFGEGSRLTVL.

The CDR3 sequence is CASSLDRAPWQYF. CDR3 bases: TGTGCCAGCAGCTTAGATCGCGCCCCGTGGCAGTATTTT. This rearrangement joins TRBV7-2 to TRBJ2-3; D is unresolved. The germline V gene has CDR1 SGHTA and CDR2 FQGNSA. CDR3 length: 13 amino acids. V was shortened by 1 base and J by 11 bases, with 13 bases between the two germline ends.

The rearrangement joins TRBV12-5 to TRBJ2-1; no reliable D call. This CDR3 has 11 amino acids. Trimming removed 3 bases from V and 5 bases from J, with 2 bases in between. The germline gives CDR1 LGHNT, CDR2 FRNRAP. The chain's CDR3 is CASGFHNEQFF. DNA for the CDR3: TGTGCTAGTGGTTTTCACAATGAGCAGTTCTTC.

The V and J genes are TRBV27 and TRBJ1-1, with TRBD1 matching 7 bases. Germline lookup yields CDR1 MNHEY and CDR2 SMNVEV (reference sequence). CDR3 length: 14 residues. With V trimmed by 6 bases and J by 1 base, 5 bases remained unmatched. As DNA, the CDR3 is TGTGCCAGCAGGTCCTACAGGGGGAACACTGAAGCTTTCTTT. Amino acid sequence: CASRSYRGNTEAFF.